The entry below gives a single T cell receptor beta chain sequence along with its context. Its specificity is unknown. Relative to the germline gene, one junction end is altered; a read error may explain this. The data originate from a study of tumor-infiltrating lymphocytes in glioblastoma multiforme. General observations from the study: The T cells in this sample were not sorted into functional subsets. The TCR and somatic mutation analysis included just one glioblastoma patient. Detected clone frequencies may not reflect cell counts, being RNA-based.

Multiple V-beta primers and a C-beta primer amplified TCRB from RNA. These TCRB libraries lack any described unique molecular identifiers. TCRdb analysed the multiplex PCR reads with MiXCR anew, one entry per CDR3 protein. The sample lists about 15,000 distinct CDR3 sequences; under 85% were seen once. In germline, CDR1 is SGHAT, CDR2 FQNNGV. The CDR3 runs to 14 residues. The clonotype originates from a male donor with glioblastoma. The chain joins TRBV11-2 to TRBJ1-4; D unresolved. The sequenced sample was brain tumor tissue. The CDR3 sequence: CASSLGISKEKLFF. The CDR3 bases are TGCGCCAGCAGCTTAGGTATTTCGAAAGAAAAACTGTTTTTT.